The 27 T cell receptor beta chains below come from one sample, sequenced in a study of response to subunit inactivated influenza vaccine. TCRdb analysed the RT-PCR reads with MiXCR anew, one entry per CDR3 protein. The profile shows hundreds of thousands of distinct CDR3 sequences, 12% of them singletons. Source: PBMCs from blood, taken on the day of vaccination. The receptors were gathered from a man aged 50 or older who received an inactivated influenza vaccine.

The chain employs TRBV7-9 and TRBJ2-7, with D perhaps matching TRBD2 (5 bases). Trimming removed 2 bases at V and 4 bases at J, with 12 bases between. This CDR3 has 14 amino acids. CDR1 and CDR2 from the germline V gene are SEHNR and FQNEAQ (reference sequence). CDR3 protein: CASSLQSGGYEQYF. CDR3 coding DNA: TGTGCCAGCAGCTTACAATCGGGCGGGTACGAGCAGTACTTC.

The chain joins TRBV20-1 to TRBJ2-5, with 16 bases that match TRBD2. CDR3 size: 18 residues. Germline lookup yields CDR1 DFQATT and CDR2 SNEGSKA (reference sequence). V lost 3 bases, J lost 14 bases, and 21 bases stayed unmatched. In DNA, the CDR3 is TGCAGTGCTAGGGACCCGGGACTAGCGGGGGGGAAATCCATATCCCTATACTTC. Protein: CSARDPGLAGGKSISLYF.

The V gene is TRBV12-3 or TRBV12-4, the J gene TRBJ2-2; either TRBD1 or TRBD2 may supply D (5 bases each). V lost 5 bases and J 5 bases, leaving 15 bases between the germline ends. The CDR3 has 15 amino acids. The CDR3 nucleotides are TGTGCCAGCAGTCCGGGACCCCGAGCAACCGGGGAGCTGTTTTTT. Translation gives CASSPGPRATGELFF.

The sample holds a few counts of this clonotype. This chain uses TRBV7-2 with TRBJ2-3, with D hard to call. CDR1 and CDR2 (germline): SGHTA, FQGNSA. The CDR3 sequence is 16 residues long. With 6 bases removed from V and 0 bases from J, the gap between germline ends came to 16 bases. This CDR3 is CASSFQLMTSTDTQYF. As DNA, the CDR3 is TGTGCCAGCAGTTTCCAGTTAATGACTAGCACAGATACGCAGTATTTT.

This clonotype was observed at least ten times. V is TRBV29-1 and J is TRBJ2-1; 8 bases map to TRBD1. Germline V gene sequence: CDR1 SQVTM, CDR2 ANQGSEA. The CDR3 extends over 12 amino acids. The V segment lost 6 bases and the J segment 10 bases; nucleotides outside the gene matches: 8. The CDR3 DNA sequence: TGCAGCGTAATCGACAGGGGAGGCGAGCAGTTCTTC. Amino acid sequence: CSVIDRGGEQFF.

Many counts were recorded for this clonotype. The genes are TRBV5-4 and TRBJ2-5; tentative D call: TRBD1 (6 bases). With 3 bases removed from V and 1 base from J, the gap between germline ends came to 16 bases. The CDR3 is made up of 16 amino acids. CDR1 is SGHNT and CDR2 is YYREEE in the germline V gene (reference sequence). The CDR3 spells CASSSFRQDIQETQYF. In DNA form, the CDR3 reads TGTGCCAGCAGCTCCTTCAGACAGGACATCCAAGAGACCCAGTACTTC. The complete variable domain, with remaining parts taken from reference TRBV5-4 and TRBJ2-5, reads ETGVTQSPTHLIKTRGQQVTLRCSSQSGHNTVSWYQQALGQGPQFIFQYYREEENGRGNFPPRFSGLQFPNYSSELNVNALELDDSALYLCASSSFRQDIQETQYFGPGTRLLVL.

V is TRBV4-1 and J is TRBJ2-3, with 10 bases lining up with TRBD2. V lost 5 bases, J lost 4 bases, and 9 bases stayed unmatched. Germline CDR1 and CDR2: MGHRA and YSYEKL. The CDR3 totals 16 residues. CDR3 coding DNA: TGCGCCAGCAGCTCAAGCGGGGGGGAAGTTGCAGATACGCAGTATTTT. Translating gives CASSSSGGEVADTQYF.

This clonotype was seen ten or more times. The chain combines TRBV30 with TRBJ2-1; D may correspond to TRBD1 or TRBD2 (6 bases each). The CDR3 contains 13 residues. Trimming took 7 bases from V and 4 from J, leaving 14 bases between them. Germline V gene lookup returns CDR1 GTSNPN and CDR2 SVGIG (reference sequence). For the CDR3, the DNA is TGTGCCTCCCCGGGGGACACTTACAATGAGCAGTTCTTC. This translates into CASPGDTYNEQFF.

The V and J genes are TRBV28 and TRBJ2-1, with 8 bases matching TRBD2. V was pared by 4 bases and J by 5 bases, with 13 bases of the junction left unmatched. Germline-derived CDR1 and CDR2 are MDHEN and SYDVKM. This CDR3 contains 17 residues. This CDR3 reads CASSSTMGLVSHNEQFF. CDR3 coding DNA: TGTGCCAGCAGTTCAACCATGGGACTAGTATCCCACAATGAGCAGTTCTTC.

This clonotype was seen repeatedly, ten times or more. The rearrangement joins TRBV7-9 to TRBJ2-7; D is possibly TRBD1 or TRBD2 (5 bases each). The CDR3 sequence is 14 residues long. With 5 bases removed from V and 5 bases from J, the gap between germline ends came to 16 bases. Germline V gene lookup returns CDR1 SEHNR and CDR2 FQNEAQ (reference sequence). The CDR3 nucleotides read TGTGCCAGCAGCCCGGGGCGGTCCGGGAACGAGCAGTACTTC. Translated: CASSPGRSGNEQYF.

The chain is built from TRBV12-3 or TRBV12-4 and TRBJ2-1; D gene unclear. CDR3 length equals 13 residues. Trimming pared 6 bases from V and 4 bases from J, leaving 10 bases between. CDR3 region: CASRLNGYNEQFF. In nucleotides, the CDR3 is TGTGCCAGCAGACTTAACGGGTACAATGAGCAGTTCTTC.

This clonotype was picked up many times. Germline and junction disagree at one end, which may indicate a read error. V and J are TRBV14 and TRBJ2-1, with D hard to call. Germline V gives CDR1 SGHDN, CDR2 FVKESK. This CDR3 is built from 13 residues. The CDR3 protein is CASSQVLGNEQFF. The DNA for the CDR3 is TGCGCCAGCAGCCAAGTTCTGGGGAATGAGCAGTTCTTC.

This clonotype was recorded a few times. The J gene is TRBJ2-7, the V gene TRBV6-2 or TRBV6-3; D tentatively reads TRBD1 or TRBD2 (5 bases each). This CDR3 spans 12 amino acids. Germline V gene lookup returns CDR1 MNHEY and CDR2 SVGEGT. Trimming stripped 7 bases from V and 0 bases from J, with 7 bases between. CDR3 bases: TGTGCCAGCACCGGGACCTCCTACGAGCAGTACTTC. Its translation: CASTGTSYEQYF.

This clonotype has only a few counts. V gene TRBV7-2 combines with J gene TRBJ2-5; D ambiguous. The CDR3 totals 14 residues. Trimming left V 8 bases short and J 1 base short, with 14 bases between. The V gene's germline CDR1 is SGHTA and CDR2 FQGNSA. The CDR3: CASGTQTFQETQYF. The CDR3, as DNA: TGTGCCAGCGGAACCCAGACTTTCCAAGAGACCCAGTACTTC.

The chain uses TRBV5-1 and TRBJ2-3; tentatively, D is TRBD2 (6 bases). V was trimmed by 4 bases and J by 2 bases, leaving 14 bases between them. The CDR3 has 15 residues. Looked up from germline, CDR1 is SGHRS and CDR2 is YFSETQ. In nucleotides, the CDR3 is TGCGCCAGCAGCCTCGCGGGACGGACCACAGATACGCAGTATTTT. Amino acid sequence: CASSLAGRTTDTQYF.

V usage is TRBV28 and J usage is TRBJ2-6; no firm D call. The V end lost 5 bases, the J end lost 2 bases, and 10 bases lay between the germline ends. Looked up from germline, CDR1 is MDHEN and CDR2 is SYDVKM. The CDR3 sequence is 15 residues long. CDR3 sequence: CASSPVYPGANVLTF. The CDR3 nucleotides are TGTGCCAGCAGTCCGGTGTACCCTGGGGCCAACGTCCTGACTTTC.

Points on this clonotype: A much larger clonotype is one base distant, so this may be a read error. This sequence joins TRBV29-1 and TRBJ1-1; D unclear. Germline V gene sequence: CDR1 SQVTM, CDR2 ANQGSEA. This CDR3 has 13 amino acids. CDR3 coding DNA: TGCAGCGTTGAATCTAAGCTTGGCACTGAAGTTTTCTTT. Translation gives CSVESKLGTEVFF. Full variable domain (missing parts from reference TRBV29-1 and TRBJ1-1): SAVISQKPSRDICQRGTSLTIQCQVDSQVTMMFWYRQQPGQSLTLIATANQGSEATYESGFVIDKFPISRPNLTFSTLTVSNMSPEDSSIYLCSVESKLGTEVFFGQGTRLTVV.

The CDR3 loop is CASSRSHGARGYEQYF. Here the CDR3 DNA reads TGCGCCAGCAGCCGCTCGCACGGGGCGCGGGGCTACGAGCAGTACTTC. This chain uses TRBV4-3 with TRBJ2-7; tentatively, D is TRBD2 (6 bases). V shed 4 bases and J shed 3 bases, with 19 bases lying between them. Germline V gene data show CDR1 as LGHNA and CDR2 as YSLEER. The CDR3 consists of 16 residues.

The V and J genes are TRBV7-2 and TRBJ2-7; 8 bases align to TRBD1. J was trimmed by 2 bases and V by 5 bases; bases with no gene match: 11. Germline V lookup: CDR1 SGHTA, CDR2 FQGNSA. This CDR3 is built from 16 residues. In nucleotides, the CDR3 is TGTGCCAGCAGCCCTCAGGGGGCGGCACCCCCCTACGAGCAGTACTTC. This sequence encodes CASSPQGAAPPYEQYF.

The chain carries TRBV15 and TRBJ2-3; D gene ambiguous. CDR1 and CDR2 (germline): LNHNV, YYDKDF (reference sequence). Deletions cut 5 bases from V and 9 bases from J, with 15 bases between. The CDR3 consists of 13 residues. The chain's CDR3 is CATSGWVEETQYF. The CDR3 region has the DNA TGTGCCACCAGCGGCTGGGTCGAGGAAACGCAGTATTTT.

DNA of the CDR3: TGTGCCAGCAGCCAAGTGGCAGGGAGTATAGATACGCAGTATTTT. Residues: CASSQVAGSIDTQYF. The V call is TRBV4-2, the J call TRBJ2-3; TRBD1 or TRBD2 may be the D gene (5 bases each). This CDR3 spans 15 amino acids. Trimming removed 1 base at V and 5 bases at J, with 13 bases between. Germline loops: CDR1 LGHNA, CDR2 YNFKEQ.

In its sample, this clonotype was seen a few times. The chain combines TRBV15 with TRBJ1-2; weak D call: TRBD1 (5 bases). Between the trimmed V and J ends, which lost 6 bases and 2 bases, there was a span of 13 bases. Per the germline V gene, CDR1 is LNHNV and CDR2 is YYDKDF (reference sequence). The CDR3 sequence is 14 residues long. CDR3 sequence reads: CATSHGGGNYGYTF. The DNA for the CDR3 is TGTGCCACCAGTCACGGGGGGGGGAACTATGGCTACACCTTC.

This clonotype was seen a handful of times. The chain uses TRBV7-8 and TRBJ2-1, with 7 bases that match TRBD1. Germline CDR1 reads SGHVS; CDR2 reads FQNEAQ. This CDR3 has 14 amino acids. V gave up 5 bases and J gave up 3 bases; unmatched junction bases: 4. CDR3 region: CASSRGQNYNEQFF. The CDR3 nucleotides read TGTGCCAGCAGCCGGGGACAGAACTACAATGAGCAGTTCTTC.

This chain joins TRBV9 and TRBJ2-6; perhaps D is TRBD1 or TRBD2 (5 bases each). This CDR3 is built from 18 residues. Per the germline V gene, CDR1 is SGDLS and CDR2 is YYNGEE. V was clipped by 3 bases and J by 0 bases, with 16 bases between them. The DNA of the CDR3 is TGTGCCAGCAGCGCCCCCGGGACGGGGAACTCTGGGGCCAACGTCCTGACTTTC. Translating it yields CASSAPGTGNSGANVLTF.

The sample holds many counts of this clonotype. The gene calls are TRBV27 and TRBJ2-1; TRBD2 might be the D (6 bases). Trimming took 6 bases from V and 9 from J, leaving 18 bases between them. The CDR3 runs to 14 residues. Germline values: CDR1 MNHEY, CDR2 SMNVEV (reference sequence). The CDR3 DNA is TGTGCCAGCAGGACTATCAGGAGGGGTATTGAGCAGTTCTTC. It specifies CASRTIRRGIEQFF.

This chain links TRBV18 with TRBJ2-5, with 8 bases identical to TRBD2. J gave up 2 bases and V 3 bases, and 5 bases lay outside the gene matches. The CDR3 totals 15 residues. The germline gives CDR1 KGHSH, CDR2 LQKENI. CDR3 nucleotide sequence: TGTGCCAGCTCACCTCTACTAGCGGTACAAGAGACCCAGTACTTC. It is translated as CASSPLLAVQETQYF.

This clonotype was counted a few times. The rearrangement links TRBV15 to TRBJ1-2; D remains unclear. This CDR3 has 13 residues. Germline V gene data show CDR1 as LNHNV and CDR2 as YYDKDF (reference sequence). Trimming removed 4 bases from V and 6 bases from J, with 12 bases in between. DNA of the CDR3: TGTGCCACCAGCATCAGGATAGGGAATGGCTACACCTTC. Its protein product is CATSIRIGNGYTF.